The rows below give T cell receptor beta chains drawn from one sample of a study of T cell repertoires in cytomegalovirus infection. TCRdb re-called the reads through MiXCR, storing one row per CDR3 protein. This sample yields about 770,000 distinct CDR3 sequences, of which roughly 29% are seen a single time; around 13% belongs to the top ten. No antigen has been assigned to these receptors. The sample was cultured CD8+ T cells from PBMCs, taken from culture after CMV antigen stimulation. All receptors derive from a human donor in good health (CMV status not recorded). Some clones in this sample may be carry-over from other donors' samples. CDR3s include the opening cysteine and the closing phenylalanine or tryptophan. D genes are given only for firm matches. Only some rows state a clone size, as once, few, many or a class for expanded clones.

J,V,D,size,length,CDR3,DNA
TRBJ2-7,TRBV6-6,TRBD2,few,17,CASSYSIGRGANYEQYF,TGTGCCAGCAGTTACTCGATTGGGCGGGGGGCCAACTACGAGCAGTACTTC
TRBJ1-2,TRBV9,NA,NA,15,CASSPRSLEFDGYTF,TGTGCCAGCAGCCCGAGAAGTTTGGAGTTTGATGGCTACACCTTC
TRBJ1-3,TRBV7-9,TRBD1,few,14,CASTRDRTGNTIYF,TGTGCCAGCACACGGGACAGGACAGGAAACACCATATATTTT
TRBJ2-3,TRBV7-8,NA,NA,12,CASSSRRDTQYF,TGTGCCAGCAGCTCCCGAAGGGATACGCAGTATTTT
TRBJ1-1,TRBV27,NA,NA,14,CASTLHARNTEAFF,TGTGCCAGCACCCTCCATGCCCGGAACACTGAAGCTTTCTTT
TRBJ2-3,TRBV11-2,NA,NA,12,CASSFTSNTQYF,TGTGCCAGCAGCTTCACTAGTAATACGCAGTATTTT
TRBJ1-5,TRBV27,NA,NA,18,CASSLSLLGVLSNQPQHF,TGTGCCAGCAGTTTATCTCTTCTGGGGGTTCTTAGCAATCAGCCCCAGCATTTT
TRBJ2-5,TRBV19,NA,NA,14,CASRRQPTGETQYF,TGTGCCAGTAGAAGGCAACCTACCGGGGAGACCCAGTACTTC
TRBJ2-3,TRBV11-1,TRBD1,few,13,CASSGETGDTQYF,TGTGCCAGCAGCGGAGAGACAGGGGATACGCAGTATTTT
TRBJ2-1,TRBV4-3,TRBD2,NA,15,CASSQRGGVYNEQFF,TGCGCCAGCAGCCAGCGGGGGGGCGTCTACAATGAGCAGTTCTTC
TRBJ1-2,TRBV25-1,TRBD1,NA,16,CASSEYFRDSNYGYTF,TGTGCCAGCAGTGAATATTTTCGGGACAGTAACTATGGCTACACCTTC
TRBJ2-1,TRBV4-1,TRBD2,NA,16,CASSRSAGGPWNEQFF,TGCGCCAGCAGCCGATCAGCGGGGGGGCCTTGGAATGAGCAGTTCTTC
TRBJ2-1,TRBV7-6,TRBD2,NA,15,CASSSGTSPYNEQFF,TGTGCTAGCAGTTCCGGGACTAGCCCCTACAATGAGCAGTTCTTC
TRBJ2-3,TRBV10-3,TRBD1,few,17,CAISLDRDGLSTDTQYF,TGTGCCATCAGCCTAGACAGGGACGGCCTGAGCACAGATACGCAGTATTTT
TRBJ2-7,TRBV4-1,NA,NA,17,CASSQDPGGLGSYEQYF,TGCGCCAGCAGCCAAGACCCAGGGGGGCTAGGGTCCTACGAGCAGTACTTC
TRBJ2-2,TRBV20-1,NA,NA,14,CSAPRGGPSGDLFF,TGCAGTGCCCCACGTGGGGGACCGTCGGGGGATCTGTTTTTT
TRBJ2-1,TRBV10-2,TRBD1,few,16,CASSEFLGQGYNEQFF,TGCGCCAGCAGTGAGTTTTTGGGACAGGGCTACAATGAGCAGTTCTTC
TRBJ2-1,TRBV5-1,NA,NA,16,CASSPPAYRPNNEQFF,TGCGCCAGCAGCCCCCCCGCTTACAGGCCTAACAATGAGCAGTTCTTC
TRBJ2-2,TRBV2,NA,NA,12,CASSPWPGELFF,TGTGCCAGCAGCCCCTGGCCCGGGGAGCTGTTTTTT
TRBJ2-1,TRBV24-1,NA,NA,13,CATSVAPYNEQFF,TGTGCCACCAGTGTTGCACCCTACAATGAGCAGTTCTTC
TRBJ1-1,TRBV11-2,NA,NA,16,CASSLGRGEPNTEAFF,TGTGCCAGCAGCTTAGGTCGGGGTGAGCCGAACACTGAAGCTTTCTTT
TRBJ2-1,TRBV7-8,NA,many,14,CASSLRGARYEQFF,TGTGCCAGCAGCTTGAGGGGGGCCAGGTATGAGCAGTTCTTC
TRBJ1-2,TRBV10-3,NA,NA,13,CAIREGKNYGYTF,TGTGCCATCCGCGAAGGTAAAAACTATGGCTACACCTTC
TRBJ1-2,TRBV12-3/TRBV12-4,NA,NA,13,CASNTDSLSGYTF,TGTGCCAGCAACACCGACAGCCTTAGTGGCTACACCTTC
TRBJ1-2,TRBV7-2,NA,many,15,CASSHLRGPNYGYTF,TGTGCCAGCAGCCACCTGAGGGGACCGAACTATGGCTACACCTTC
TRBJ1-4,TRBV28,NA,NA,14,CASHMGRRNEKLFF,TGTGCCAGCCACATGGGGCGTAGAAATGAAAAACTGTTTTTT
TRBJ1-5,TRBV6-6,NA,few,16,CASSYSRQGPNQPQHF,TGTGCCAGCAGTTACTCGCGCCAGGGGCCCAATCAGCCCCAGCATTTT
TRBJ2-5,TRBV7-7,NA,few,14,CASSLTRGEETQYF,TGTGCTAGCAGCCTCACACGGGGCGAGGAGACCCAGTACTTC
TRBJ2-1,TRBV24-1,NA,NA,13,CATSATRYNEQFF,TGTGCCACCAGTGCAACAAGATACAATGAGCAGTTCTTC
TRBJ2-1,TRBV4-3,NA,NA,16,CASSHIRLGSYNEQFF,TGCGCCAGCAGCCATATACGCCTCGGCTCCTACAATGAGCAGTTCTTC
TRBJ1-2,TRBV12-5,NA,few,14,CASGLTGDDYGYTF,TGTGCTAGTGGTTTGACAGGAGACGACTATGGCTACACCTTC
TRBJ2-2,TRBV7-2,NA,many,15,CASSLSEQGTGELFF,TGTGCCAGCAGTCTCTCAGAACAAGGAACCGGGGAGCTGTTTTTT
TRBJ2-1,TRBV7-9,TRBD2,many,14,CASRPRRGVNEQFF,TGTGCCAGCAGACCCCGGCGGGGGGTCAATGAGCAGTTCTTC
TRBJ1-1,TRBV19,NA,NA,15,CASSIESGPGTEAFF,TGTGCCAGTAGTATAGAGTCAGGCCCGGGGACTGAAGCTTTCTTT
TRBJ2-5,TRBV9,NA,few,13,CASSPRLGETQYF,TGTGCCAGCAGCCCCCGGCTAGGGGAGACCCAGTACTTC